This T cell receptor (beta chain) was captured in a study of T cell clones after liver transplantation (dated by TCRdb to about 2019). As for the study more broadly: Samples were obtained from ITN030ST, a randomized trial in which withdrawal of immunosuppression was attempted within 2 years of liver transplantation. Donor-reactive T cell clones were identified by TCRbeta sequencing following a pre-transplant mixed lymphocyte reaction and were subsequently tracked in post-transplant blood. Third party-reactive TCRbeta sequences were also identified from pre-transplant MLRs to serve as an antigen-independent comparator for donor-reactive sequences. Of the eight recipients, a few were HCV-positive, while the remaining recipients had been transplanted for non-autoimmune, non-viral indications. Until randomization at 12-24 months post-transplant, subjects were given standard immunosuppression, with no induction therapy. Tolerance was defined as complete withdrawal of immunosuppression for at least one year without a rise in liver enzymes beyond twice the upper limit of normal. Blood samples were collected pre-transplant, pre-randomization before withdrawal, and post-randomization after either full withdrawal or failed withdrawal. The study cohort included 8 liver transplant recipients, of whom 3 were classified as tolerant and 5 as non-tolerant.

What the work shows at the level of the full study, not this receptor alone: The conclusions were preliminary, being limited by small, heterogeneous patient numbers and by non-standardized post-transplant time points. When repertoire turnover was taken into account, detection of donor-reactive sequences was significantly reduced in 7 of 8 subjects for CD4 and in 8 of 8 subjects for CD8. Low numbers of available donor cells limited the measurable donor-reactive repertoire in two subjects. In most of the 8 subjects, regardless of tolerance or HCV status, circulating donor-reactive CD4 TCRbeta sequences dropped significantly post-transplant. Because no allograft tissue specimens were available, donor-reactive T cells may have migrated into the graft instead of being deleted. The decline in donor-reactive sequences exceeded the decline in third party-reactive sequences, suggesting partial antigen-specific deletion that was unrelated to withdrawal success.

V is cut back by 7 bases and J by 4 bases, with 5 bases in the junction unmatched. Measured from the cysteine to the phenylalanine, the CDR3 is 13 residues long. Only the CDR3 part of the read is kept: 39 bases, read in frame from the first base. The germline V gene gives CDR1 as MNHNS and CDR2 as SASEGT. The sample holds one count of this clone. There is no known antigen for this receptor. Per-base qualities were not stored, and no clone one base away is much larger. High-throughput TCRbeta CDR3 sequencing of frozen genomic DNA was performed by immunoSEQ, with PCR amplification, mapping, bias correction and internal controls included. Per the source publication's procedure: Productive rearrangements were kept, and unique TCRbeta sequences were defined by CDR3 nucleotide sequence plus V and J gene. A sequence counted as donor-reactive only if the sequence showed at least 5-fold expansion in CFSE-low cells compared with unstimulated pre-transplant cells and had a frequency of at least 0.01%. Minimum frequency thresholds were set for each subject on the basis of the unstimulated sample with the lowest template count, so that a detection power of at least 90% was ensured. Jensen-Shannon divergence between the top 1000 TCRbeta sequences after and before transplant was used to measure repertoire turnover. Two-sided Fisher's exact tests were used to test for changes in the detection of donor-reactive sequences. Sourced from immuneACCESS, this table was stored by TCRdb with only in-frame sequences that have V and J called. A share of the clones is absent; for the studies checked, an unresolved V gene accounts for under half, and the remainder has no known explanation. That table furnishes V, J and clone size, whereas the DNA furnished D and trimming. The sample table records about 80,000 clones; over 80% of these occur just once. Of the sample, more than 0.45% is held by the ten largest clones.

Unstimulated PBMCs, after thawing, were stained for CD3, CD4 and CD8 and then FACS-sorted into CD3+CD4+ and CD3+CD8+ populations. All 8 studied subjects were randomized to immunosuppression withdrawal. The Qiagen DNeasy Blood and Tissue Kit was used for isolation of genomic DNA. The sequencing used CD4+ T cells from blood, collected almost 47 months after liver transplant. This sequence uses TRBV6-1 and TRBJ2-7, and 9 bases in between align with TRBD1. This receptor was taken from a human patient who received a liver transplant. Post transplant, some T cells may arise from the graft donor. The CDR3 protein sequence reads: CASTKQGAYEQYF. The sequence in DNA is TGTGCCAGCACAAAACAGGGGGCTTACGAGCAGTACTTC.